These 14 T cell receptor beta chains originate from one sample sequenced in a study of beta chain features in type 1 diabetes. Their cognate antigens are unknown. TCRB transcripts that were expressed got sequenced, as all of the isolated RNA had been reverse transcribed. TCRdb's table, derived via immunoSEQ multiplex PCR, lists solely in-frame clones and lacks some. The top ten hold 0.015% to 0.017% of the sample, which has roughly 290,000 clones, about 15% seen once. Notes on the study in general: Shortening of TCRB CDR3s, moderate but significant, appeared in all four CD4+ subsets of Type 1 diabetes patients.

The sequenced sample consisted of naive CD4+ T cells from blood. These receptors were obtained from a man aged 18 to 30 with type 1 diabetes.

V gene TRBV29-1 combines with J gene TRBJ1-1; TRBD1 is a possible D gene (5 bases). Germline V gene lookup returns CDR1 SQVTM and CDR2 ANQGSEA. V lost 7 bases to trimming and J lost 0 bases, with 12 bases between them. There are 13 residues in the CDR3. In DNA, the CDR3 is TGCAGCGCCGCACAGGTCCTGAACACTGAAGCTTTCTTT. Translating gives CSAAQVLNTEAFF.

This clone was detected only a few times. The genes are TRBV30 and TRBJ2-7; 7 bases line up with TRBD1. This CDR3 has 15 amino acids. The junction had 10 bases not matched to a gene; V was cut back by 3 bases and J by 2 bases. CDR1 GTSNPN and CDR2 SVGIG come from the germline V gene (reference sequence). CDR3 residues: CAWRGAMDRTYEQYF. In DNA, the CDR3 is TGTGCCTGGAGAGGGGCTATGGACAGGACCTACGAGCAGTACTTC.

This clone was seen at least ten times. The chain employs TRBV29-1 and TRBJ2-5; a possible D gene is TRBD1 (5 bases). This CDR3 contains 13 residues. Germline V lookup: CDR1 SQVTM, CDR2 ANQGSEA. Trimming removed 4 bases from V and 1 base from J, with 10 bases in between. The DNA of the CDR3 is TGCAGCGTTGGAGGCAGGGTCCAAGAGACCCAGTACTTC. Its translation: CSVGGRVQETQYF. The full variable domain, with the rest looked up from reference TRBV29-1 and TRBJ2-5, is SAVISQKPSRDICQRGTSLTIQCQVDSQVTMMFWYRQQPGQSLTLIATANQGSEATYESGFVIDKFPISRPNLTFSTLTVSNMSPEDSSIYLCSVGGRVQETQYFGPGTRLLVL.

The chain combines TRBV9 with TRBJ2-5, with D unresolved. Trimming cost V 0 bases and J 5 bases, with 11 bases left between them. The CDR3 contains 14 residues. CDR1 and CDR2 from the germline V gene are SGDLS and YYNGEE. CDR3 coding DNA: TGTGCCAGCAGCGTAGATAGAGGAAGGGAGACCCAGTACTTC. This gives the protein CASSVDRGRETQYF.

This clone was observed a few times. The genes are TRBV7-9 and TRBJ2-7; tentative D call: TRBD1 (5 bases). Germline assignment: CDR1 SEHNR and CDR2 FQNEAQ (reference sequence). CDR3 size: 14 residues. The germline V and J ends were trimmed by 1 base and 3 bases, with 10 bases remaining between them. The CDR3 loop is CASSLVSGIYEQYF. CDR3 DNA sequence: TGTGCCAGCAGCTTAGTGTCAGGGATCTACGAGCAGTACTTC.

The CDR3 spells CASSLDTGRNEQYF. DNA for the CDR3: TGTGCCAGCAGCTTAGATACAGGGCGCAACGAGCAGTACTTC. The rearrangement joins TRBV7-2 to TRBJ2-7; a possible D gene is TRBD1 (6 bases). V was shortened by 1 base and J by 5 bases, with 12 bases between the two germline ends. The CDR3 has 14 amino acids. CDR1 SGHTA and CDR2 FQGNSA come from the germline V gene.

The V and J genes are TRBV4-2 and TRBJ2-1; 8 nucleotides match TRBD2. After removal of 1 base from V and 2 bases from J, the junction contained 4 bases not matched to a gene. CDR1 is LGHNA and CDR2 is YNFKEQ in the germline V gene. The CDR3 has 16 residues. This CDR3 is CASSQVDSGTYNEQFF. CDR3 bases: TGTGCCAGCAGCCAAGTTGATAGCGGGACCTACAATGAGCAGTTCTTC.

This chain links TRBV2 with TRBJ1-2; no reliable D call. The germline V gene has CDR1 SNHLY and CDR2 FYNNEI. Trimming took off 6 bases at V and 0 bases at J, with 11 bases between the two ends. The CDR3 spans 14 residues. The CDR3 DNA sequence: TGTGCCAGCAGCCAACACAATTCTAACTATGGCTACACCTTC. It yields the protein CASSQHNSNYGYTF.

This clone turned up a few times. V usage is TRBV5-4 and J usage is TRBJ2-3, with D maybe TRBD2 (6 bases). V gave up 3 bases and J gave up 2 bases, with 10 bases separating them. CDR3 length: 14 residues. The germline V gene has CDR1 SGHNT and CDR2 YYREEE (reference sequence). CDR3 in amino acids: CASSSGLFTDTQYF. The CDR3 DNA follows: TGTGCCAGCAGCTCGGGACTGTTCACAGATACGCAGTATTTT. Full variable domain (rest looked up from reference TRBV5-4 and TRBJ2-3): ETGVTQSPTHLIKTRGQQVTLRCSSQSGHNTVSWYQQALGQGPQFIFQYYREEENGRGNFPPRFSGLQFPNYSSELNVNALELDDSALYLCASSSGLFTDTQYFGPGTRLTVL.

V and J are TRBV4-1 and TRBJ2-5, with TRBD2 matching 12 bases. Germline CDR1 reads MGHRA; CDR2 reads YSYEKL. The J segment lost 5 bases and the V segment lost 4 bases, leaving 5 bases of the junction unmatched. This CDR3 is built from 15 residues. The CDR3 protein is CASSPASGRAETQYF. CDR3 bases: TGCGCCAGCAGCCCAGCTAGCGGGAGGGCCGAGACCCAGTACTTC.

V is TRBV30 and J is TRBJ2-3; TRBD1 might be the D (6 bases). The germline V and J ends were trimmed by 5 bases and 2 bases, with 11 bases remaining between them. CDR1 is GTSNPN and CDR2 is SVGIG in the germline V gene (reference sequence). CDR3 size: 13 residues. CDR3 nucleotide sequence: TGTGCCTGGGGGGGCGGATTCACAGATACGCAGTATTTT. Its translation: CAWGGGFTDTQYF. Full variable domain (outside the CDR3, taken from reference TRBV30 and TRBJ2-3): SQTIHQWPATLVQPVGSPLSLECTVEGTSNPNLYWYRQAAGRGLQLLFYSVGIGQISSEVPQNLSASRPQDRQFILSSKKLLLSDSGFYLCAWGGGFTDTQYFGPGTRLTVL.

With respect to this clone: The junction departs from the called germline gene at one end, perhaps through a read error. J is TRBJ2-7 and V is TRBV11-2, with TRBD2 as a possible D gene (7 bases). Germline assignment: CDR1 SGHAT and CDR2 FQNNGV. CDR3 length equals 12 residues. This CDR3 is CASSSVGGAPDF. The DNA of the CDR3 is TGTGCCAGCAGCTCGGTGGGGGGGGCCCCTGACTTC.

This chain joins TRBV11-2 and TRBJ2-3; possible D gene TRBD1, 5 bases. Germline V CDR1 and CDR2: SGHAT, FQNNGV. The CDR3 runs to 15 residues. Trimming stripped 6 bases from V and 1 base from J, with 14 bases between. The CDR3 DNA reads TGTGCCAGCAGTTTGGACATTTGGGGCACAGATACGCAGTATTTT. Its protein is CASSLDIWGTDTQYF.

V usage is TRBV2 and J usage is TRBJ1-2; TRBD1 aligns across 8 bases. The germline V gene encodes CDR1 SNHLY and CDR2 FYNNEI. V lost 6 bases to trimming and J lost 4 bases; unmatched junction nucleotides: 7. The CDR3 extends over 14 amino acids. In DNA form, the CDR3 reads TGTGCCAGCAGACAGGGGGTGGACCGCTATGGCTACACCTTC. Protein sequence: CASRQGVDRYGYTF.